The clone carrying this TCR beta chain is a singleton in its sample. Profiling relied on immunoSEQ multiplex PCR, and the TCRdb table lists in-frame clones only, not all of them. Altogether 150,000 or so clones are present, 85% being singletons, with the ten largest covering around 5%. The germline V gene has CDR1 LNHDA and CDR2 SQIVND (reference sequence). CDR3 size: 14 residues. With 1 base removed from V and 1 base from J, the gap between germline ends came to 7 bases. The data were obtained in a study of blood T cell repertoires in COVID-19. This clonotype was sampled from a woman in her forties or fifties with COVID-19, enrolled during active disease. The V call is TRBV19, the J call TRBJ2-5; TRBD1 might be the D (6 bases). The specimen sequenced was peripheral blood. The CDR3 loop is CASSIGQAQETQYF. The CDR3 DNA reads TGTGCCAGTAGTATAGGACAGGCCCAAGAGACCCAGTACTTC.